Only a few counts were recorded for the clone carrying this T cell receptor (beta chain). Its antigen is as yet unknown. V lost 5 bases to trimming and J lost 4 bases; unmatched junction nucleotides: 4. The CDR3 is 13 residues long. Per the germline V gene, CDR1 is SGHTA and CDR2 is FQGNSA. These data are taken from a study of human T cells and chemical hapten exposure. In TCRdb, the RACE reads were re-called with MiXCR into one record per CDR3 protein. The sample lists more than 85,000 distinct CDR3 sequences, 9.2% occurring once. The time point was: patch test 2, 6 weeks after DPC sensitization. Treatment in this sample: therapeutic diphenylcyclopropenone sensitization with weekly scalp DPC. Study findings and constraints: Compared with pre-sensitization or healthy control sets, expanded TCRs clustered more. PT1 expanded TCR counts and patch test score were linked, and their correlation was positive.

The chain links TRBV7-2 to TRBJ2-7; 8 bases align to TRBD1. The material sequenced was whole blood, taken in connection with sensitization to the hapten diphenylcyclopropenone (DPC). The sequence was obtained from a woman between 40 and 55 years old with alopecia areata. Some clones in this sample may be carry-over from other donors' samples. CDR3 residues: CASSLWTGYEQYF. The CDR3 nucleotides are TGTGCCAGCAGCCTATGGACAGGGTACGAGCAGTACTTC.